This entry concerns a single T cell receptor (beta chain). TCRdb keeps only in-frame clones here, not all; method: immunoSEQ multiplex PCR. The table has about 680,000 clones, 70% to 90% seen once; the top ten hold nearly 1.5%. Treatment indicated: roughly 19 received Ad26.COV2.S at low or high dose, single or two shots; five or six received placebo; per-sample allocation not given. After the first vaccine or placebo injection, samples were drawn on day 63. V was pared by 2 bases and J by 7 bases, with 6 bases of the junction left unmatched. The CDR3 is 15 amino acids. Germline V gene data show CDR1 as SGDLS and CDR2 as YYNGEE. These data originate in a study of Ad26.COV2.S vaccination and SARS-CoV-2 variants. Overall study: Donor was assigned to the Ad26.COV2.S arm of trial COV1001. Ad26.COV2.S, an intramuscular injection, was given once or twice 56 days apart.

The receptor's source is a person between 18 and 65 years old who received the Ad26.COV2.S COVID-19 vaccine or a placebo. Material: peripheral blood, obtained in a trial of Ad26.COV2.S vaccine versus placebo. The chain links TRBV9 to TRBJ1-4; 9 nucleotides agree with TRBD1. The CDR3, as DNA: TGTGCCAGCAGCGTGGGACAGGGCTTGGGTGAAAAACTGTTTTTT. Translated: CASSVGQGLGEKLFF.